This passage covers 18 T cell receptor beta chains from one sample sequenced in a study of cytomegalovirus exposure and HLA in healthy donors. Both 60 Vbeta primers and 13 Jbeta primers went into the PCR. Sequenced by immunoSEQ multiplex PCR; TCRdb stores in-frame clones only, minus some. The table shows fewer than 200,000 clones, with roughly four fifths occurring only once. The sample comprised PBMCs. The receptors come from a female donor in good health and CMV-seronegative.

This clone was counted only a few times. The CDR3 DNA follows: TGTGCCAGTAGTATTCCCCCCAACGAGCAGTACTTC. It yields the protein CASSIPPNEQYF. The V call is TRBV19, the J call TRBJ2-7; no reliable D call. Looked up from germline, CDR1 is LNHDA and CDR2 is SQIVND (reference sequence). The CDR3 sequence is 12 residues long. V was cut by 3 bases and J by 5 bases, with 8 bases left in between. Full variable domain (missing parts from reference TRBV19 and TRBJ2-7): DGGITQSPKYLFRKEGQNVTLSCEQNLNHDAMYWYRQDPGQGLRLIYYSQIVNDFQKGDIAEGYSVSREKKESFPLTVTSAQKNPTAFYLCASSIPPNEQYFGPGTRLTVT.

The V and J genes are TRBV7-8 and TRBJ1-6; TRBD1 is a possible D gene (6 bases). The germline V gene encodes CDR1 SGHVS and CDR2 FQNEAQ. The V gene lost 1 base and the J gene lost 5 bases, with 12 bases spanning the gap. The CDR3 sequence is 16 residues long. The DNA of the CDR3 is TGTGCCAGCAGCTTAGGGATGGGGGCAGATAATTCACCCCTCCACTTT. As protein: CASSLGMGADNSPLHF. Complete variable domain (other parts from reference TRBV7-8 and TRBJ1-6): GAGVSQSPRYKVAKRGQDVALRCDPISGHVSLFWYQQALGQGPEFLTYFQNEAQLDKSGLPSDRFFAERPEGSVSTLKIQRTQQEDSAVYLCASSLGMGADNSPLHFGNGTRLTVT.

The J gene is TRBJ1-5, the V gene TRBV19; maybe TRBD1 (5 bases). Germline values: CDR1 LNHDA, CDR2 SQIVND (reference sequence). Deletions cut 5 bases from V and 0 bases from J, with 23 bases between. This CDR3 has 19 amino acids. The chain's CDR3 is CASSVQIARGAYSNQPQHF. The CDR3 region has the DNA TGTGCCAGTAGTGTACAGATAGCTAGGGGCGCGTATAGCAATCAGCCCCAGCATTTT.

In its sample, this clone was seen a few times. The rearrangement joins TRBV5-1 to TRBJ1-1; TRBD1 matches at 9 bases. V dropped 4 bases and J dropped 11; count of bases not matched to a gene: 21. The length of the CDR3 is 17 residues. Germline lookup yields CDR1 SGHRS and CDR2 YFSETQ. The CDR3 reads CASSPGGDRVSGNSAFF. Written as DNA, the CDR3 is TGCGCCAGCAGCCCGGGGGGGGACAGGGTCTCGGGAAATTCGGCTTTCTTT. Full variable domain (remainder filled in from reference TRBV5-1 and TRBJ1-1): KAGVTQTPRYLIKTRGQQVTLSCSPISGHRSVSWYQQTPGQGLQFLFEYFSETQRNKGNFPGRFSGRQFSNSRSEMNVSTLELGDSALYLCASSPGGDRVSGNSAFFGQGTRLTVV.

V and J are TRBV21-1 and TRBJ1-2; the table's D call TRBD1 went unverified against the DNA. TRBV21-1 is a known pseudogene. This CDR3 comprises 15 residues. CDR3 coding DNA: TGTGCCAGCAGTAGGAGACCCCAGGGGGCAGATGGCTACACCTTC. It is translated as CASSRRPQGADGYTF.

V gene TRBV18 combines with J gene TRBJ2-5, with 9 bases aligning to TRBD1. The CDR3 consists of 15 residues. J was trimmed by 6 bases and V by 5 bases; bases with no gene match: 10. Germline CDR1 and CDR2: KGHSH and LQKENI. CDR3 loop: CASSTLRTGEQTQYF. The CDR3 DNA reads as TGTGCCAGCTCAACATTAAGGACAGGGGAGCAGACCCAGTACTTC.

The chain uses TRBV7-2 and TRBJ2-1, with 7 bases aligning to TRBD2. The CDR3 spans 13 residues. From germline, CDR1 is SGHTA and CDR2 FQGNSA. V shed 6 bases, J shed 8 bases, and the junction held 7 bases outside the gene matches. The DNA of the CDR3 is TGTGCCAGCAGTAAGGCGGGAGTATATGAGCAGTTCTTC. Protein product: CASSKAGVYEQFF.

This clone appeared a few times. V usage is TRBV7-2 and J usage is TRBJ1-5, with TRBD1 matching over 7 bases. CDR3 length: 14 amino acids. From germline, CDR1 is SGHTA and CDR2 FQGNSA. V lost 4 bases, J lost 5 bases, and 5 bases stayed unmatched. The CDR3 spells CASSSGQKYQPQHF. CDR3 nucleotide sequence: TGTGCCAGCAGCTCGGGACAGAAATATCAGCCCCAGCATTTT.

This chain joins TRBV7-2 and TRBJ1-1; D is ambiguous. V was cut by 1 base and J by 0 bases, with 6 bases left in between. Germline V lookup: CDR1 SGHTA, CDR2 FQGNSA. CDR3 length: 14 amino acids. CDR3 sequence (DNA): TGTGCCAGCAGCTTAGTATCCCTGAACACTGAAGCTTTCTTT. Translation gives CASSLVSLNTEAFF.

The chain carries TRBV6-5 and TRBJ1-2; D is unresolved. This CDR3 spans 13 amino acids. Germline-derived CDR1 and CDR2 are MNHEY and SVGAGI. V was pared by 5 bases and J by 4 bases, with 11 bases between. This CDR3 is CASSPTSGYGYTF. The CDR3 region has the DNA TGTGCCAGCAGTCCAACAAGCGGCTATGGCTACACCTTC.

The CDR3 DNA reads as TGTGCCAGCAGCGTCCTCTCCGAGACCCAGTACTTC. It translates to CASSVLSETQYF. V gene TRBV28 combines with J gene TRBJ2-5; D gene unclear. This CDR3 contains 12 residues. V was cut by 6 bases and J by 5 bases, with 10 bases left in between. Germline V gives CDR1 MDHEN, CDR2 SYDVKM.

There are a few counts of this clone. The chain has TRBV5-1 and TRBJ1-2; D may be TRBD1 (6 bases). Looked up from germline, CDR1 is SGHRS and CDR2 is YFSETQ. The CDR3 sequence is 16 residues long. The ends were cut back, 1 base at V and 4 bases at J, with 17 bases in the middle. The CDR3 nucleotides read TGCGCCAGCAGCTTGTTTTCGGCCGGACAGCTCTATGGCTACACCTTC. This codes for CASSLFSAGQLYGYTF.

With respect to this clone: A read error may account for a junction end that differs from germline. This specimen includes other DNA sequences encoding the same CDR3. Written as DNA, the CDR3 is TGCGCCAGCAGCCAAGATCCAGCGGGAGCTTACAATGAGCAATTCTTC. Its translation: CASSQDPAGAYNEQFF. The V and J genes are TRBV4-3 and TRBJ2-1; 8 positions agree with TRBD2. This CDR3 has 16 amino acids. Germline loops: CDR1 LGHNA, CDR2 YSLEER.

The V and J genes are TRBV5-1 and TRBJ2-7, with 9 bases identical to TRBD2. This CDR3 has 16 residues. Germline trimming cut 0 bases from V and 4 bases from J; bases unmatched to any gene: 8. CDR1 is SGHRS, CDR2 YFSETQ, per germline. The CDR3 protein is CASSLGASGEKYEQYF. The CDR3 DNA sequence: TGCGCCAGCAGCTTGGGGGCTAGCGGGGAAAAGTACGAGCAGTACTTC.

This clone was seen a handful of times. This specimen includes other DNA sequences encoding the same CDR3. The chain links TRBV6-5 to TRBJ1-5; no definite D call. Trimming stripped 8 bases from V and 1 base from J, with 12 bases between. From germline, CDR1 is MNHEY and CDR2 SVGAGI. This CDR3 region has 14 residues. For the CDR3, the DNA is TGTGCCAGCCGTCCGGGAGGGAGCAATCAGCCCCAGCATTTT. Its translation: CASRPGGSNQPQHF.

V gene TRBV6-4 combines with J gene TRBJ2-3; weak D call: TRBD2 (6 bases). The CDR3 consists of 20 residues. CDR1 is MRHNA, CDR2 SNTAGT, per germline. Trimming removed 6 bases at V and 1 base at J, with 29 bases between. DNA of the CDR3: TGTGCCAGCAGAGCCACGACTAGACCCCCGCAATCGGGGCGCACAGATACGCAGTATTTT. The encoded protein is CASRATTRPPQSGRTDTQYF.

The rearrangement joins TRBV4-2 to TRBJ2-2, with TRBD2 matching over 11 bases. The CDR3 has 16 residues. Trimming removed 3 bases from V and 4 bases from J; junction bases left unmatched: 4. CDR1 is LGHNA and CDR2 is YNFKEQ in the germline V gene. Written as DNA, the CDR3 is TGTGCCAGCAGCCAGCCTCTAGCGGGAGGCACCGGGGAGCTGTTTTTT. Its translation: CASSQPLAGGTGELFF.

The V call is TRBV10-2, the J call TRBJ1-3; D may be TRBD1 (6 bases). The CDR3 covers 15 residues. The germline CDR1 and CDR2 sequences are WSHSY and SAAADI. With 3 bases removed from V and 5 bases from J, the gap between germline ends came to 14 bases. The DNA of the CDR3 is TGCGCCAGCAGTGATGGAAGGGACACTCGAAACACCATATATTTT. Encoded protein: CASSDGRDTRNTIYF.